Following are 2 T cell receptor beta chains from one sample sequenced in a study of technical replicates of blood from a few donors. Clones were read by immunoSEQ multiplex PCR, and TCRdb kept only the in-frame ones, dropping some. The sample records around 100,000 clones, roughly 94% being singletons. Material: T cells isolated from PBMCs. Every receptor here comes from a human donor in good health.

CDR3 residues: CAPPPTHPAYTTGGCANTEAFF. CDR3 sequence (DNA): TGCGCCCCACCCCCAACTCATCCTGCTTATACCACAGGGGGCTGTGCGAACACTGAAGCTTTCTTT. The rearrangement joins TRBV5-1 to TRBJ1-1, with 9 bases lining up with TRBD1. The ends lost 10 bases at V and 1 base at J; junction bases unmatched: 32. The CDR3 covers 22 residues. Germline CDR1 is SGHRS and CDR2 is YFSETQ.

This rearrangement joins TRBV5-4 to TRBJ2-5, with 10 bases identical to TRBD1. The CDR3 spans 17 residues. Germline CDR1 is SGHNT and CDR2 is YYREEE (reference sequence). Trimming cost V 3 bases and J 5 bases; bases outside gene matches: 13. The CDR3 loop is CASSSPIPGQGMETQYF. The CDR3, as DNA: TGTGCCAGCAGCTCCCCTATACCGGGACAGGGGATGGAGACCCAGTACTTC.